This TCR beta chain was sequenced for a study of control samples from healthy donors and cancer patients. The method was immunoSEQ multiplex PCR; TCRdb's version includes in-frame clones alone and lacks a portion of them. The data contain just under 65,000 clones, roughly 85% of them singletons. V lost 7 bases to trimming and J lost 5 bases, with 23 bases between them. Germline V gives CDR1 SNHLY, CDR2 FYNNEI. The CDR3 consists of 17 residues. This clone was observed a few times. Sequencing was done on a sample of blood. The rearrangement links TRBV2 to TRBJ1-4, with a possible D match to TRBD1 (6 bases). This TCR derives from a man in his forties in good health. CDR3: CASNLWGGGVENEKLFF. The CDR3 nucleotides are TGTGCCAGCAACCTGTGGGGGGGCGGTGTGGAGAATGAAAAACTGTTTTTT.